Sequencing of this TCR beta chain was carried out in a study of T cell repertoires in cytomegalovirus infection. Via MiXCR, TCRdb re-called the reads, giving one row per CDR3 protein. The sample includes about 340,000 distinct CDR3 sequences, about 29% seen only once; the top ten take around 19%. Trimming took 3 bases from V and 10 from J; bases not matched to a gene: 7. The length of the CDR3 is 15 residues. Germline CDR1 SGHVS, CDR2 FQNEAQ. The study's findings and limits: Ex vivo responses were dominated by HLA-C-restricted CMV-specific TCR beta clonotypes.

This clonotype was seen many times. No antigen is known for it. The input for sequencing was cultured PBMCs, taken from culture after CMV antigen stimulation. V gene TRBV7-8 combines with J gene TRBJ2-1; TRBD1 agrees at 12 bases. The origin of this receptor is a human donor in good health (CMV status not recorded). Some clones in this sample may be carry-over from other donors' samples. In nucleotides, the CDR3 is TGTGCCAGCAGCTTGACCGGGACAGGGGGCGGGGAGCAGTTCTTC. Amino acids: CASSLTGTGGGEQFF.